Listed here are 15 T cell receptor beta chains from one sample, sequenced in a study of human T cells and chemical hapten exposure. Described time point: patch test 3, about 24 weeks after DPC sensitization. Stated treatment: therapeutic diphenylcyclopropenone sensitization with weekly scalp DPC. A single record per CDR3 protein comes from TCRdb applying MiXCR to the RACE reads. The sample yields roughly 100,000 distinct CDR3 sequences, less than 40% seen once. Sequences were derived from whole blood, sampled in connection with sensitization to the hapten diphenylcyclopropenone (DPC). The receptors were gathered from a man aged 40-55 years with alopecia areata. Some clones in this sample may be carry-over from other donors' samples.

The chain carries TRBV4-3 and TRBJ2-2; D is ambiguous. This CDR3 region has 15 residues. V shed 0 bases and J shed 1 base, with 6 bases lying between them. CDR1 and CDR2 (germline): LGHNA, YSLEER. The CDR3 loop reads CASSQDRLNTGELFF. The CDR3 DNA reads TGCGCCAGCAGCCAAGATCGGTTGAACACCGGGGAGCTGTTTTTT.

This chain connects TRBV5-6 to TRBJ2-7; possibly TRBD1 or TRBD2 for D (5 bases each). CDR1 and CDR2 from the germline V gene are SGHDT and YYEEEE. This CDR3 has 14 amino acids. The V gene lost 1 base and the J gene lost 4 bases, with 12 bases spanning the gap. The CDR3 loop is CASSLPGTAYEQYF. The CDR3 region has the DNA TGTGCCAGCAGCTTGCCCGGGACCGCGTACGAGCAGTACTTC.

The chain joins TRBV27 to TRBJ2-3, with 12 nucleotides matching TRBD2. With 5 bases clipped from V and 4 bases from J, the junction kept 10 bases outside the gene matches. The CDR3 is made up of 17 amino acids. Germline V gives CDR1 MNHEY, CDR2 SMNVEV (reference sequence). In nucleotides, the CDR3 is TGTGCCAGCAGTCTCAGTAGACTAGCGGGAGACCCAGATACGCAGTATTTT. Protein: CASSLSRLAGDPDTQYF.

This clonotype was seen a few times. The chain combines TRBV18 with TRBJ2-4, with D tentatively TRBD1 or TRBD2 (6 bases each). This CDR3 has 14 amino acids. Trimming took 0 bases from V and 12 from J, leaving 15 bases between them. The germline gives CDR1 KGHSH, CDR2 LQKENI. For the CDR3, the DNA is TGTGCCAGCTCACCACCTTCAGGGGAGGTTGGTCAGTACTTC. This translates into CASSPPSGEVGQYF. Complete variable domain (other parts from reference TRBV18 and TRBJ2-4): NAGVMQNPRHLVRRRGQEARLRCSPMKGHSHVYWYRQLPEEGLKFMVYLQKENIIDESGMPKERFSAEFPKEGPSILRIQQVVRGDSAAYFCASSPPSGEVGQYFGAGTRLSVL.

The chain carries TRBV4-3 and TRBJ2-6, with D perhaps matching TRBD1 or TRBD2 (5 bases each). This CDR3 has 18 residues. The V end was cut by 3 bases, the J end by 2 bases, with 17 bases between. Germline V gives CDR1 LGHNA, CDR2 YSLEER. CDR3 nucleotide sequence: TGCGCCAGCAGCCAGGGGGTGGGGCCCCAGGCTGGGGCCAACGTCCTGACTTTC. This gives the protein CASSQGVGPQAGANVLTF.

CDR3 loop: CSARDRRLAGGPREQYF. CDR3 DNA sequence: TGCAGTGCTAGAGATCGGAGACTAGCGGGAGGGCCCCGTGAGCAGTACTTC. J is TRBJ2-7 and V is TRBV20-1; 14 bases line up with TRBD2. The CDR3 runs 17 residues. Germline V gene lookup returns CDR1 DFQATT and CDR2 SNEGSKA (reference sequence). Losses at the gene ends were 0 bases for V and 7 bases for J; bases not matched to a gene: 11.

This CDR3 is CAWSVQNEQFF. CDR3 nucleotide sequence: TGTGCCTGGAGTGTACAAAATGAGCAGTTCTTC. The chain employs TRBV30 and TRBJ2-1; D gene unclear. Germline CDR1 and CDR2: GTSNPN and SVGIG (reference sequence). The CDR3 loop spans 11 amino acids. V shed 0 bases and J shed 7 bases, with 4 bases lying between them.

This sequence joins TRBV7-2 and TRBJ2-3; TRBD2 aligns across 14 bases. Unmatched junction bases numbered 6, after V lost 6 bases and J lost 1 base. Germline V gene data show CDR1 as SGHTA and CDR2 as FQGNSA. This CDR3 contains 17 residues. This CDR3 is CASRSTSGRAGTDTQYF. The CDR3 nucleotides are TGTGCCAGCAGGTCGACTAGCGGGAGGGCTGGCACAGATACGCAGTATTTT. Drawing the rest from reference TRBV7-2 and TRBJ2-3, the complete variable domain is GAGVSQSPSNKVTEKGKDVELRCDPISGHTALYWYRQSLGQGLEFLIYFQGNSAPDKSGLPSDRFSAERTGGSVSTLTIQRTQQEDSAVYLCASRSTSGRAGTDTQYFGPGTRLTVL.

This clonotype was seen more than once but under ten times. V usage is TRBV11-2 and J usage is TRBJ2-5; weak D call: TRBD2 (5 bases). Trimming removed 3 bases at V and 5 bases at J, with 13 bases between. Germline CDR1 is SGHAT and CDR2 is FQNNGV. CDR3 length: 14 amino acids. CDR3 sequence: CASSLARRGETQYF. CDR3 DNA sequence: TGTGCCAGCAGCTTGGCCCGGAGAGGGGAGACCCAGTACTTC.

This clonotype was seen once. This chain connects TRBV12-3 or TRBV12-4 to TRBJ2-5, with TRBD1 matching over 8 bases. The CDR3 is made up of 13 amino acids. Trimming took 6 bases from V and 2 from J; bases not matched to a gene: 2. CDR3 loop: CASRQGAQETQYF. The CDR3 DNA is TGTGCCAGCAGGCAGGGGGCACAAGAGACCCAGTACTTC.

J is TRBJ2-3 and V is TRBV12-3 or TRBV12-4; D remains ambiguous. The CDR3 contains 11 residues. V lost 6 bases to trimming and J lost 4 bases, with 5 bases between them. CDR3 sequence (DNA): TGTGCCAGCAGCTCCCCAGATACGCAGTATTTT. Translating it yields CASSSPDTQYF.

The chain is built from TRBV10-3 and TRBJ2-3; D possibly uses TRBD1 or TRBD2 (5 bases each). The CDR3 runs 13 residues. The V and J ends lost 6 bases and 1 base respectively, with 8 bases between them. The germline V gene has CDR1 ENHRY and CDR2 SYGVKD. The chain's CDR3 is CAISGTGTDTQYF. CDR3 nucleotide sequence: TGTGCCATCAGCGGGACCGGCACAGATACGCAGTATTTT.

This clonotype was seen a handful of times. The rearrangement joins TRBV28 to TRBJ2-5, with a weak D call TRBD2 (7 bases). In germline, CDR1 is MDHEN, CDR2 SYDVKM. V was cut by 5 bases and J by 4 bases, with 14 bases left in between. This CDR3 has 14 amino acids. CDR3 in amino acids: CASSAEGGVETQYF. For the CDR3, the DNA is TGTGCCAGCAGTGCCGAGGGGGGGGTAGAGACCCAGTACTTC.

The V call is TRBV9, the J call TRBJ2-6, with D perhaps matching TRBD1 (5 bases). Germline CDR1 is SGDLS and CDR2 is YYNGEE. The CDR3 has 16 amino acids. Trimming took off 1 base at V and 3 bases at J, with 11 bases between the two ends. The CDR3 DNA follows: TGTGCCAGCAGCGTACTATCAGGGTTTGGGGCCAACGTCCTGACTTTC. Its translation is CASSVLSGFGANVLTF.

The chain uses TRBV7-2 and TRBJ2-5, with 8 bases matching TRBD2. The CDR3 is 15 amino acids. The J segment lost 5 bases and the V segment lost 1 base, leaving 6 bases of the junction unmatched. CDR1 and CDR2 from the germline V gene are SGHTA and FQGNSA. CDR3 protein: CASSLDGRAGETQYF. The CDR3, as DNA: TGTGCCAGCAGCTTAGACGGGAGGGCCGGGGAGACCCAGTACTTC.